The clone carrying this T cell receptor (beta chain) has just a few counts. This sample was included in a study of CD8 T cells in ankylosing spondylitis. TCRdb independently ran MiXCR on the 5' RACE reads; one entry per CDR3 protein. This repertoire shows approximately 200,000 distinct CDR3 sequences, 10% to 15% found once; its top ten account for 9.5% to 12%. The CDR3 contains 16 residues. Trimming cost V 11 bases and J 2 bases; bases outside gene matches: 12. CDR1 is KGHDR, CDR2 SFDVKD, per germline. The sample consisted of blood, either unsorted or a sorted T cell fraction (not recorded which). The receptor comes from a female donor with ankylosing spondylitis or in good health (not recorded which). The rearrangement joins TRBV24-1 to TRBJ2-3, with 10 bases identical to TRBD1. The CDR3: CAIATRDRGATDTQYF. CDR3 coding DNA: TGTGCCATCGCAACCCGGGACAGGGGTGCCACAGATACGCAGTATTTT.